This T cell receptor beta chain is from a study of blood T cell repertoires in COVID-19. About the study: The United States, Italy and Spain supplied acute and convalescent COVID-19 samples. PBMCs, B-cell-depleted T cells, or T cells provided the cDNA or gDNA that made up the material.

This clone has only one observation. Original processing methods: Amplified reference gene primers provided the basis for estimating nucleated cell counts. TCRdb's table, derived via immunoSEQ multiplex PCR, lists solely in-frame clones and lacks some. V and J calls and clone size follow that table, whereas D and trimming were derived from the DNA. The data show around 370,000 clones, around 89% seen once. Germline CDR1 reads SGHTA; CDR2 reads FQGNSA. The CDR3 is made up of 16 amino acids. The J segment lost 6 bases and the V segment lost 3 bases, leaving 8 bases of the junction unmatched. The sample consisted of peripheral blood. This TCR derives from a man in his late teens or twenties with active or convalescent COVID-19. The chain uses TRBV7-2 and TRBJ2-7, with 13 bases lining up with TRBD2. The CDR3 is CASSLITSGRGGEQYF. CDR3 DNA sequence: TGTGCCAGCAGCTTGATTACTAGCGGGAGGGGAGGCGAGCAGTACTTC. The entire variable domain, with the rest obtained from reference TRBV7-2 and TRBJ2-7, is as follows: GAGVSQSPSNKVTEKGKDVELRCDPISGHTALYWYRQSLGQGLEFLIYFQGNSAPDKSGLPSDRFSAERTGGSVSTLTIQRTQQEDSAVYLCASSLITSGRGGEQYFGPGTRLTVT.